The present TCR beta chain was sequenced within a study of T-cell reconstitution after alpha-beta-depleted transplantation in children. From germline, CDR1 is MNHEY and CDR2 SVGEGT. The V gene end was trimmed by 6 bases and the J gene end by 5 bases; junction bases not matched to a gene: 4. CDR3 length equals 13 residues. TCRbeta library construction was performed incorporating unique molecular identifiers. TCRdb reanalysed the PCR reads using MiXCR and keeps one entry per CDR3 protein. Of approximately 100,000 distinct CDR3 sequences in the sample, 10% to 15% are singletons; the top ten hold approximately 15%. This clonotype has a handful of counts.

The chain combines TRBV6-2 or TRBV6-3 with TRBJ1-1; TRBD1 aligns across 9 bases. The sequencing here drew on PBMCs from the stem cell graft donor, taken from the stem cell graft. This TCR came from a human donor who donated a stem cell graft to a child with inherited bone marrow failure. As DNA, the CDR3 is TGTGCCAGCAGCCGTGACAGGGGGACTGAAGCTTTCTTT. It encodes CASSRDRGTEAFF.